This T cell receptor beta chain comes out of a study of radiation and T cells in renal cell carcinoma. General observations from the study: Top tumor clonotypes rose in blood 2 weeks post-radiation, then contracted.

Sequenced by immunoSEQ multiplex PCR; TCRdb stores in-frame clones only, minus some. The table records around 170,000 clones, about 85% of them present only once. Worth noting for this clone: Its specificity is not known.

This CDR3 has 15 amino acids. Germline V gene sequence: CDR1 SGHAT, CDR2 FQDESV (reference sequence). Trimming removed 1 base at V and 5 bases at J, with 12 bases between. The time point denotes: blood 4 weeks post-SBRT, at nephrectomy. Treatment meaning: 15 Gy SBRT to primary tumor, nephrectomy 4 weeks later. Here the sequenced sample was blood, taken from a patient whose treatment included radiotherapy and nephrectomy. The V gene is TRBV11-1, the J gene TRBJ2-1; D perhaps matches TRBD1 (6 bases). The TCR originated in a woman aged 45 to 65 with renal cell carcinoma. CDR3 coding DNA: TGTGCCAGCAGCTTAGTGGTACAGGGTCACAATGAGCAGTTCTTC. Amino acids: CASSLVVQGHNEQFF.